This T cell receptor (beta chain) derives from a study of CD8 T cells in Susac syndrome. Overall study findings and caveats: A relatively small number of individuals underwent TCR sequencing and HLA analysis.

The RNA, roughly 0.45 to 1 ug, was put through reverse transcription using random hexamers. It was immunoSEQ multiplex PCR that amplified TCR beta CDR3 across 54 Vbeta and 13 Jbeta. TCRdb called the immunoSEQ multiplex PCR reads again in MiXCR, with one record for every CDR3 protein. The table records 200,000 to 250,000 distinct CDR3 sequences, around 90% of them present only once. Comment on this clonotype: Its antigen is as yet unknown.

In blood CD8+ and CD4+ T cells, TCR beta underwent sequencing. Negative isolation yielded CD4+ and CD8+ T cells, and FACS enriched TEMRA cells. The receptor was isolated from a human donor with multiple sclerosis. Material: CD8+ T cells from PBMCs.

CDR3 residues: CSVEVVQREYRSYNEQFF. CDR3 DNA sequence: TGCAGCGTTGAAGTTGTCCAGCGGGAGTACCGATCCTACAATGAGCAGTTCTTC. The chain uses TRBV29-1 and TRBJ2-1; 8 bases match TRBD2. CDR3 length: 18 amino acids. Losses at the gene ends were 1 base for V and 1 base for J; bases not matched to a gene: 12. Looked up from germline, CDR1 is SQVTM and CDR2 is ANQGSEA.